The 28 T cell receptor beta chains in this list originate from one sample, sequenced in a study of T cells in localized non-small cell lung cancer. Some clones are missing from TCRdb's copy, which holds only in-frame ones; the method was immunoSEQ multiplex PCR. The data show some 53,000 clones, with roughly 85% seen just once and 15% to 20% held by the top ten. This material consisted of peripheral blood, taken before any cancer treatment. Every receptor here comes from a male donor older than 55 with stage III squamous cell lung carcinoma.

The chain combines TRBV5-1 with TRBJ2-2, with 9 bases aligning to TRBD2. The germline gives CDR1 SGHRS, CDR2 YFSETQ. The CDR3 totals 15 residues. V trimming: 4 bases; J trimming: 6 bases; junction bases outside the gene matches: 7. The CDR3 is CASSPWTSASGELFF. The CDR3 DNA is TGCGCCAGCAGCCCGTGGACTAGCGCTTCCGGGGAGCTGTTTTTT. Complete variable domain (other parts from reference TRBV5-1 and TRBJ2-2): KAGVTQTPRYLIKTRGQQVTLSCSPISGHRSVSWYQQTPGQGLQFLFEYFSETQRNKGNFPGRFSGRQFSNSRSEMNVSTLELGDSALYLCASSPWTSASGELFFGEGSRLTVL.

The chain is built from TRBV6-5 and TRBJ2-7, with D tentatively TRBD1 or TRBD2 (6 bases each). CDR1 is MNHEY and CDR2 is SVGAGI in the germline V gene. V lost 2 bases to trimming and J lost 0 bases, with 8 bases between them. CDR3 length: 14 residues. The CDR3 DNA sequence: TGTGCCAGCAGTTACGGGGGGCACTCCTACGAGCAGTACTTC. Translated, it gives CASSYGGHSYEQYF.

The chain links TRBV5-4 to TRBJ2-3; possible D gene TRBD2, 6 bases. The CDR3 contains 15 residues. The germline V and J ends were trimmed by 0 bases and 3 bases, with 11 bases remaining between them. CDR1 is SGHNT and CDR2 is YYREEE in the germline V gene (reference sequence). Here the CDR3 reads CASSLGQGGTDTQYF. The CDR3, as DNA: TGTGCCAGCAGCTTGGGCCAGGGAGGTACAGATACGCAGTATTTT.

This clone has a single count. The rearrangement uses TRBV6-5 and TRBJ2-1; D is undetermined. From germline, CDR1 is MNHEY and CDR2 SVGAGI. With 7 bases removed from V and 4 bases from J, the gap between germline ends came to 14 bases. This CDR3 is built from 14 residues. The CDR3 DNA reads as TGTGCCAGCAAGGGAAGATTCGATTACAATGAGCAGTTCTTC. Its translation is CASKGRFDYNEQFF.

This chain uses TRBV5-6 with TRBJ2-4; the D gene could be TRBD1 or TRBD2 (5 bases each). Germline CDR1 and CDR2: SGHDT and YYEEEE. CDR3 length: 13 amino acids. Trimming removed 3 bases from V and 6 bases from J, with 10 bases in between. The CDR3 nucleotides are TGTGCCAGCAGCTGGTTGGGGACAAACATTCAGTACTTC. As protein: CASSWLGTNIQYF.

CDR3 in DNA: TGTGCCTGGAGTGCAGGGGGTGGCCGTACGAGTAGGGCTCACACCTTC. This codes for CAWSAGGGRTSRAHTF. This rearrangement joins TRBV30 to TRBJ1-2; TRBD1 matches 7 bases. This CDR3 is built from 16 residues. Germline CDR1 reads GTSNPN; CDR2 reads SVGIG (reference sequence). The V gene end was trimmed by 1 base and the J gene end by 12 bases; junction bases not matched to a gene: 20.

The V call is TRBV5-4, the J call TRBJ2-7; D is unclear. V lost 0 bases, J lost 7 bases, and 14 bases lay in between. The germline V gene encodes CDR1 SGHNT and CDR2 YYREEE (reference sequence). The CDR3 spans 14 residues. CDR3 DNA sequence: TGTGCCAGCAGCTTGGGGTTTTCATCCGGGGAGCAGTACTTC. The encoded protein is CASSLGFSSGEQYF.

V usage is TRBV6-1 and J usage is TRBJ1-2; no definite D call. Trimming left V 2 bases short and J 6 bases short, with 10 bases between. The germline V gene has CDR1 MNHNS and CDR2 SASEGT. The CDR3 is 13 amino acids. CDR3 loop: CASSESGRDGYTF. The CDR3 DNA is TGTGCCAGCAGTGAAAGCGGACGGGATGGCTACACCTTC.

This rearrangement joins TRBV5-4 to TRBJ2-5; the match to TRBD1 covers 8 bases. Trimming cost V 0 bases and J 2 bases; bases outside gene matches: 3. Germline V gene lookup returns CDR1 SGHNT and CDR2 YYREEE (reference sequence). The length of the CDR3 is 15 residues. Here the CDR3 reads CASSLAGTGQETQYF. The CDR3 region has the DNA TGTGCCAGCAGCTTGGCCGGGACAGGTCAAGAGACCCAGTACTTC.

The rearrangement links TRBV19 to TRBJ1-1; TRBD1 agrees at 7 bases. The trim removed 10 bases at V and 5 bases at J, leaving 7 bases unmatched. This CDR3 has 12 residues. Germline CDR1 LNHDA, CDR2 SQIVND (reference sequence). CDR3 loop: CATYLRGTEAFF. CDR3 nucleotides: TGTGCCACCTACCTCAGGGGGACTGAAGCTTTCTTT.

Details on this clone: This sample also contains other DNA sequences that code for the same CDR3. The rearrangement joins TRBV5-1 to TRBJ1-1; no reliable D call. The CDR3 sequence is 14 residues long. CDR1 is SGHRS, CDR2 YFSETQ, per germline. Trimming cost V 0 bases and J 3 bases, with 9 bases left between them. The CDR3 DNA reads TGCGCCAGCAGCTTGGCTGGCGGGTACACTGAAGCTTTCTTT. Amino acid sequence: CASSLAGGYTEAFF. Full variable domain (missing parts from reference TRBV5-1 and TRBJ1-1): KAGVTQTPRYLIKTRGQQVTLSCSPISGHRSVSWYQQTPGQGLQFLFEYFSETQRNKGNFPGRFSGRQFSNSRSEMNVSTLELGDSALYLCASSLAGGYTEAFFGQGTRLTVV.

The rearrangement links TRBV12-5 to TRBJ2-2; D is possibly TRBD2 (6 bases). V dropped 0 bases and J dropped 0 bases, with 11 bases sitting between them. Germline lookup yields CDR1 LGHNT and CDR2 FRNRAP. The CDR3 extends over 17 amino acids. The CDR3 region is CASGLVRDWTNTGELFF. The CDR3 bases are TGTGCTAGTGGTTTGGTAAGGGACTGGACGAACACCGGGGAGCTGTTTTTT.

J is TRBJ2-1 and V is TRBV11-3, with 10 bases matching TRBD2. The V segment lost 1 base and the J segment 6 bases; nucleotides outside the gene matches: 12. From germline, CDR1 is SGHNT and CDR2 YENEEA. This CDR3 has 18 residues. CDR3 bases: TGTGCCAGCAGCTTAGTAGGCCCTAGCGGGAGAGGGGCCAATGAGCAGTTCTTC. This encodes CASSLVGPSGRGANEQFF. Using reference TRBV11-3 and TRBJ2-1 for the parts outside the CDR3, the full variable domain is EAGVVQSPRYKIIEKKQPVAFWCNPISGHNTLYWYLQNLGQGPELLIRYENEEAVDDSQLPKDRFSAERLKGVDSTLKIQPAELGDSAVYLCASSLVGPSGRGANEQFFGPGTRLTVL.

The chain couples TRBV6-5 to TRBJ1-1; D gene unclear. Trimming stripped 0 bases from V and 0 bases from J, with 11 bases between. Looked up from germline, CDR1 is MNHEY and CDR2 is SVGAGI. The CDR3 sequence is 16 residues long. The chain's CDR3 is CASSYSSISMNTEAFF. CDR3 coding DNA: TGTGCCAGCAGTTACTCTTCTATTAGCATGAACACTGAAGCTTTCTTT.

Concerning this clone: Other DNA sequences in the same sample also yield this CDR3. The chain joins TRBV7-2 to TRBJ2-5, with D tentatively TRBD1 (6 bases). Germline lookup yields CDR1 SGHTA and CDR2 FQGNSA. V lost 4 bases and J lost 2, with 11 bases in between. The CDR3 spans 14 residues. This CDR3 reads CASSSGQTQETQYF. The CDR3 region has the DNA TGTGCCAGCAGCTCCGGACAGACACAAGAGACCCAGTACTTC.

The chain has TRBV7-9 and TRBJ2-1; D uncertain. The length of the CDR3 is 13 residues. Germline-derived CDR1 and CDR2 are SEHNR and FQNEAQ (reference sequence). Trimming shortened V by 0 bases and J by 5 bases, and 5 bases separated the two germline ends. The CDR3 loop is CASSLALNNEQFF. Written as DNA, the CDR3 is TGTGCCAGCAGCTTAGCCCTAAACAATGAGCAGTTCTTC.

This chain connects TRBV7-4 to TRBJ2-7; D may be TRBD1 (6 bases). The ends were cut back, 2 bases at V and 0 bases at J, with 20 bases in the middle. This CDR3 is 18 amino acids long. CDR1 is SGHVT and CDR2 is SQSDAQ in the germline V gene. The CDR3 loop reads CASSLSRSYRVSSYEQYF. The CDR3 DNA follows: TGTGCCAGCAGCTTAAGCCGATCATACAGGGTGAGCTCCTACGAGCAGTACTTC.

The chain uses TRBV7-2 and TRBJ1-5; D is undetermined. CDR1 and CDR2 from the germline V gene are SGHTA and FQGNSA. CDR3 length: 15 residues. Trimming took off 3 bases at V and 0 bases at J, with 9 bases between the two ends. The CDR3 nucleotides read TGTGCCAGCAGCTTTTCGGTTAATAGCAATCAGCCCCAGCATTTT. Its translation is CASSFSVNSNQPQHF.

This chain joins TRBV19 and TRBJ1-2; 11 bases line up with TRBD1. Per germline, CDR1 LNHDA and CDR2 SQIVND (reference sequence). The trim removed 5 bases at V and 4 bases at J, leaving 21 bases unmatched. The CDR3 spans 20 residues. CDR3 amino acids: CASSPDRPDRGHSPAYGYTF. As DNA, the CDR3 is TGTGCCAGTAGTCCCGATCGCCCGGACAGGGGGCACTCCCCGGCCTATGGCTACACCTTC.

The V and J genes are TRBV18 and TRBJ1-2, with D perhaps TRBD1 (5 bases). V lost 0 bases to trimming and J lost 4 bases, with 9 bases between them. Looked up from germline, CDR1 is KGHSH and CDR2 is LQKENI. This CDR3 is built from 14 residues. As DNA, the CDR3 is TGTGCCAGCTCACCACCCGGGACTCTCTATGGCTACACCTTC. Translated, it gives CASSPPGTLYGYTF.

The chain carries TRBV7-2 and TRBJ1-4; D uncertain. Trimming shortened V by 1 base and J by 5 bases, and 11 bases separated the two germline ends. The CDR3 spans 15 residues. Per germline, CDR1 SGHTA and CDR2 FQGNSA. This CDR3 is CASSLDGRLNEKLFF. DNA for the CDR3: TGTGCCAGCAGCTTAGACGGCAGGTTGAATGAAAAACTGTTTTTT.

The CDR3, as DNA: TGTGCCAGCAGCTTAACTAGGGACAGGGGCTCACCCCTCCACTTT. Its translation: CASSLTRDRGSPLHF. The genes are TRBV7-3 and TRBJ1-6; 10 bases align to TRBD1. The V segment lost 0 bases and the J segment 10 bases; nucleotides outside the gene matches: 3. The germline CDR1 and CDR2 sequences are SGHTA and FQGTGA. The CDR3 is 15 amino acids.

The rearrangement joins TRBV7-9 to TRBJ1-4; D gene unclear. The CDR3 consists of 14 residues. V lost 0 bases and J 7 bases, leaving 9 bases between the germline ends. Germline loops: CDR1 SEHNR, CDR2 FQNEAQ (reference sequence). The CDR3: CASSLAIASEKLFF. The CDR3 DNA reads as TGTGCCAGCAGCTTAGCGATCGCGAGTGAAAAACTGTTTTTT.

This chain links TRBV27 with TRBJ1-4; 7 bases are shared with TRBD1. The V segment lost 3 bases and the J segment 8 bases; nucleotides outside the gene matches: 6. This CDR3 contains 14 residues. Germline assignment: CDR1 MNHEY and CDR2 SMNVEV (reference sequence). This chain's CDR3 is CASSFDRDEEKLFF. CDR3 in DNA: TGTGCCAGCAGTTTCGACAGGGACGAGGAAAAACTGTTTTTT.

The chain uses TRBV5-1 and TRBJ2-3; TRBD1 might be the D (6 bases). CDR1 SGHRS and CDR2 YFSETQ come from the germline V gene. The CDR3 is 15 amino acids. Trimming stripped 2 bases from V and 2 bases from J, with 12 bases between. CDR3 in amino acids: CASSLLGQYTDTQYF. The CDR3 coding sequence is TGCGCCAGCAGCTTACTGGGACAATACACAGATACGCAGTATTTT.

V gene TRBV30 combines with J gene TRBJ2-3; no clear D gene. CDR1 and CDR2 (germline): GTSNPN, SVGIG (reference sequence). Trimming pared 7 bases from V and 2 bases from J, leaving 13 bases between. This CDR3 spans 13 amino acids. CDR3 sequence: CASRLGNTDTQYF. The CDR3 nucleotides are TGTGCCTCCAGGTTAGGAAACACAGATACGCAGTATTTT.

The V call is TRBV7-6, the J call TRBJ2-5, with D tentatively TRBD1 (7 bases). Trimming took off 2 bases at V and 5 bases at J, with 12 bases between the two ends. The length of the CDR3 is 14 residues. Germline lookup yields CDR1 SGHVS and CDR2 FNYEAQ. DNA for the CDR3: TGTGCCAGCAGCTTACAGGGGGGCCTCGAGACCCAGTACTTC. The encoded protein is CASSLQGGLETQYF.

This clone was found a few times. The gene calls are TRBV18 and TRBJ2-7; TRBD2 matches at 9 bases. The CDR3 runs 14 residues. Trimming cost V 2 bases and J 3 bases; bases outside gene matches: 2. The germline V gene encodes CDR1 KGHSH and CDR2 LQKENI. The CDR3 region is CASSPGLAIYEQYF. CDR3 nucleotides: TGTGCCAGCTCACCAGGACTAGCGATCTACGAGCAGTACTTC.